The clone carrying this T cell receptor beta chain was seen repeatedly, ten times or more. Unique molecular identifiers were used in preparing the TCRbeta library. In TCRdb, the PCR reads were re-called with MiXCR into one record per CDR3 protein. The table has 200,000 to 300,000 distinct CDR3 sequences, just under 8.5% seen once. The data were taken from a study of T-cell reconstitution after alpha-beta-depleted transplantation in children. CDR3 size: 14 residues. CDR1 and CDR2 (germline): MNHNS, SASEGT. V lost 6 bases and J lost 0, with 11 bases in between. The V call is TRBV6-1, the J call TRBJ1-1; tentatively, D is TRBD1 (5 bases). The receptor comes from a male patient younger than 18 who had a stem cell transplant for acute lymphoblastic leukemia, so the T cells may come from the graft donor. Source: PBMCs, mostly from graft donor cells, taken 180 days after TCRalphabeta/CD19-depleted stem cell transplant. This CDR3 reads CASRKTVLNTEAFF. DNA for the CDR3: TGTGCCAGCAGGAAGACAGTATTGAACACTGAAGCTTTCTTT.